Listed below are T cell receptor beta chains from one sample, sequenced in a study of CD8 T cells in Susac syndrome. A single record per CDR3 protein comes from TCRdb applying MiXCR to the immunoSEQ multiplex PCR reads. The sample holds fewer than 200,000 distinct CDR3 sequences; over 85% are singletons and the top ten take about 0.1%. Source material: CD4+ T cells from PBMCs. These receptors originate from a human donor in good health. Each CDR3 is given with its conserved first and last residue. The D gene is left open where the match is weak. Expanded clones are given a class, and other clones once, few, many or no size at all.

TRBV18	.	TRBJ1-4	once	TGTGCCAACTCACCGAACTTCGGGGCGAATGAAAAACTGTTTTTT	CANSPNFGANEKLFF
TRBV3-1	.	TRBJ1-1	.	TGTGCCAGCAGCCAAGTCAGTAACACTGAAGCTTTCTTT	CASSQVSNTEAFF
TRBV29-1	.	TRBJ1-2	.	TGCAGCGTTGTATCAGGTCTTGACTACACCTTC	CSVVSGLDYTF
TRBV29-1	TRBD2	TRBJ2-7	.	TGCAGCGTCCAGAGGACTAGCGGGATAGGAGGCTACGAGCAGTACTTC	CSVQRTSGIGGYEQYF
TRBV14	.	TRBJ2-5	once	TGTGCCAGCAGCCAACGAAAGACCCAGTACTTC	CASSQRKTQYF
TRBV20-1	.	TRBJ2-7	.	TGCAGTGCTAGAGTCAGGGTGGGGTACGAGCAGTACTTC	CSARVRVGYEQYF
TRBV7-9	TRBD2	TRBJ2-5	.	TGTGCCAGCAGCATGAGACTAGCGGGAGGATCAGAGACCCAGTACTTC	CASSMRLAGGSETQYF
TRBV20-1	.	TRBJ2-3	.	TGCAGTGCTCAGACAGCAGATACGCAGTATTTT	CSAQTADTQYF
TRBV7-9	.	TRBJ1-1	.	TGTGCCAGCAGCCCGGGGCTGGGCACTGAAGCTTTCTTT	CASSPGLGTEAFF
TRBV12-3/TRBV12-4	.	TRBJ2-5	.	TGTGCCAGCAGTGAGGGCGGTGGGACCCAGTACTTC	CASSEGGGTQYF
TRBV29-1	TRBD2	TRBJ2-7	.	TGCAGCGGAACTAGCGGGACCGCATCCTACGAGCAGTACTTC	CSGTSGTASYEQYF